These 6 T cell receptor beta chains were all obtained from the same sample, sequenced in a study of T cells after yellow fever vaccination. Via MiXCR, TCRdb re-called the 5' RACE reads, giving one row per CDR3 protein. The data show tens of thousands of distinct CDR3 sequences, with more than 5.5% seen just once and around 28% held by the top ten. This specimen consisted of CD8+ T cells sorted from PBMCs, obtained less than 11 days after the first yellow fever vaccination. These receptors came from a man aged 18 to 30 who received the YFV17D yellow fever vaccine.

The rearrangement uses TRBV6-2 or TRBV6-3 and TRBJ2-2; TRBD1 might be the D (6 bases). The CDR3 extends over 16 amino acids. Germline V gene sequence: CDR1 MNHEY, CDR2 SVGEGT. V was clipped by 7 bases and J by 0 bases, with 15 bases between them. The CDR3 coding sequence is TGTGCCAGCACTAGTTCGGCAGGGGCGAACACCGGGGAGCTGTTTTTT. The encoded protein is CASTSSAGANTGELFF.

This chain's CDR3 is CSARGAATNYGYTF. CDR3 nucleotides: TGCAGTGCTAGAGGGGCCGCGACTAACTATGGCTACACCTTC. V usage is TRBV20-1 and J usage is TRBJ1-2; D remains unclear. The CDR3 sequence is 14 residues long. The germline V gene has CDR1 DFQATT and CDR2 SNEGSKA (reference sequence). V shed 1 base and J shed 0 bases, with 9 bases lying between them.

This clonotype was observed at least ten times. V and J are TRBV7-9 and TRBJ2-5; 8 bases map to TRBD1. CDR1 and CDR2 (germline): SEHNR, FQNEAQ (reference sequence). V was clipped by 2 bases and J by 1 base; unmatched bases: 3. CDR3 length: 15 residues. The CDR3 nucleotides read TGTGCCAGCAGCTTACCCCAGGGGGCCCAAGAGACCCAGTACTTC. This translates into CASSLPQGAQETQYF. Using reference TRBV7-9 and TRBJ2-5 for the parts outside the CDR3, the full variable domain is DTGVSQNPRHKITKRGQNVTFRCDPISEHNRLYWYRQTLGQGPEFLTYFQNEAQLEKSRLLSDRFSAERPKGSFSTLEIQRTEQGDSAMYLCASSLPQGAQETQYFGPGTRLLVL.

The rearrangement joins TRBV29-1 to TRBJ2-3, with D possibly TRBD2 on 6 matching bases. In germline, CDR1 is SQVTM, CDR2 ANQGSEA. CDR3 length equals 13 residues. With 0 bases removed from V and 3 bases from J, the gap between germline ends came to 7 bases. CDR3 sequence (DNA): TGCAGCGTTGAAGAAGGAGGGACAGATACGCAGTATTTT. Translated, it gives CSVEEGGTDTQYF.

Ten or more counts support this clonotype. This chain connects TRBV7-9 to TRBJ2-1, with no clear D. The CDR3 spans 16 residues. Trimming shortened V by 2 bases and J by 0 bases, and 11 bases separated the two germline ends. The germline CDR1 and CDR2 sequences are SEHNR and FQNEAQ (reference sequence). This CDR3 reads CASSLSGGSSYNEQFF. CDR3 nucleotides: TGTGCCAGCAGCTTATCTGGCGGCAGCTCCTACAATGAGCAGTTCTTC.

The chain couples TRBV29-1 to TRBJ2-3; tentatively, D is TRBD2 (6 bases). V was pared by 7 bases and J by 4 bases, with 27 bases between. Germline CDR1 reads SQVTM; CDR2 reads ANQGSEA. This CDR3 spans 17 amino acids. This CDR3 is CSARGGVVPYLSDTQYF. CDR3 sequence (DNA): TGCAGCGCCAGAGGAGGGGTGGTACCCTATTTGTCAGATACGCAGTATTTT.